These T cell receptor beta chains were read from a single sample in a study of T cells after yellow fever vaccination. Each CDR3 protein gets one entry after TCRdb re-called the 5' RACE reads with MiXCR. Of approximately 450,000 distinct CDR3 sequences in the sample, roughly a sixth were seen once. The material sequenced was PBMCs, taken before the yellow fever booster vaccination. Receptor source: a young man who received the YFV17D yellow fever vaccine. CDR3s include the opening cysteine and the closing phenylalanine or tryptophan. The D gene is left open where the match is weak. Not all rows give a size; the values are once, few, many and, for expanded clones, a class.

d_gene	v_gene	len	j_gene	abundance	CDR3nt	CDR3aa
NA	TRBV10-2	14	TRBJ2-2	few	TGCGCCAGCAGTGAAGAGGGGACCACCGGGGAGCTGTTTTTT	CASSEEGTTGELFF
NA	TRBV27	13	TRBJ1-2	many	TGTGCCAGCAGTTTTCGGGGGAACTATGGCTACACCTTC	CASSFRGNYGYTF
NA	TRBV27	14	TRBJ1-6	NA	TGTGCCAGCTCCGACCTGACGGCTTATTCACCCCTCCACTTT	CASSDLTAYSPLHF
NA	TRBV5-1	13	TRBJ2-1	few	TGCGCCAGCAGCAGGCCCTTGAACAATGAGCAGTTCTTC	CASSRPLNNEQFF
NA	TRBV7-2	16	TRBJ1-1	NA	TGTGCCAGCAGCCTAAGCCTGCCGGCAGTGAACACTGAAGCTTTCTTT	CASSLSLPAVNTEAFF
NA	TRBV11-2	17	TRBJ2-7	few	TGTGCCAGCAGCTCCGCGAACGACAGAGCGAGCACCTACGAGCAGTACTTC	CASSSANDRASTYEQYF
NA	TRBV7-6	11	TRBJ1-3	NA	TGTGCCAGCAGCTACGGGTCTACCATATATTTT	CASSYGSTIYF
NA	TRBV20-1	12	TRBJ1-1	few	TGCAGGGGAGAAAGGGCAGACACTGAAGCTTTCTTT	CRGERADTEAFF
NA	TRBV2	12	TRBJ1-4	NA	TGTGCCAGCAGTGAAGCTCTAGGGAAACTGTTTTTT	CASSEALGKLFF
NA	TRBV7-2	15	TRBJ2-3	few	TGTGCCAGCAGCTTTATCTTGACACGCACAGATACGCAGTATTTT	CASSFILTRTDTQYF
NA	TRBV6-6	14	TRBJ1-1	NA	TGTGCCAGCAGTTCCGGACGGGAGAACACTGAAGCTTTCTTT	CASSSGRENTEAFF
TRBD1	TRBV11-2	14	TRBJ1-1	few	TGTGCCAGCAGCTTGGACAGGGGCGGTACTGAAGCTTTCTTT	CASSLDRGGTEAFF
NA	TRBV12-5	14	TRBJ2-4	few	TGTGCTAGTGCCCAATTGCGGGTCGGGAACATTCAGTACTTC	CASAQLRVGNIQYF
TRBD1	TRBV7-9	15	TRBJ2-7	few	TGTGCCAGCGGGACAGGGATAACCCTCTCCTACGAGCAGTACTTC	CASGTGITLSYEQYF
TRBD2	TRBV7-6	16	TRBJ2-2	few	TGTGCCAGCAGCTTCGGGACTAGCGGGGGGTCCGGGGAGCTGTTTTTT	CASSFGTSGGSGELFF
TRBD2	TRBV4-3	21	TRBJ2-1	NA	TGCGCCAGCAGCCAAGAAGGGACTAGCGGGGTGGAACTAAGCTCCTACAATGAGCAGTTCTTC	CASSQEGTSGVELSSYNEQFF
NA	TRBV4-3	15	TRBJ2-3	few	TGCGCCAGCAGCCAAGACGAGAGGGCCGGGGATACGCAGTATTTT	CASSQDERAGDTQYF
TRBD2	TRBV5-1	14	TRBJ2-7	NA	TGCGCCAGCAGCGACAGCGGGGACGCCTACGAGCAGTACTTC	CASSDSGDAYEQYF
NA	TRBV4-2	17	TRBJ2-3	NA	TGTGCCAGCAGCCAGTACCGGCAGGGGTTATGGACAGATACGCAGTATTTT	CASSQYRQGLWTDTQYF
NA	TRBV7-2	11	TRBJ2-1	many	TGTGCCAGCAGCTTTCTGTACGAGCAGTTCTTC	CASSFLYEQFF
NA	TRBV20-1	11	TRBJ2-7	many	TGCAGTGCCCGAAAGAGGTACGAGCAGTACTTC	CSARKRYEQYF
TRBD2	TRBV9	15	TRBJ2-7	NA	TGTGCCAGCAGCGTAGAGCGGGGATTGGGCTACGAGCAGTACTTC	CASSVERGLGYEQYF
NA	TRBV27	13	TRBJ2-7	NA	TGTGCCAGCAGTGCTGGGGCCCACTACGAGCAGTACTTC	CASSAGAHYEQYF
NA	TRBV18	14	TRBJ2-3	NA	TGTGCCAGCCAGTGGTCGGGCAAACCAGATACGCAGTATTTT	CASQWSGKPDTQYF
NA	TRBV4-2	16	TRBJ1-2	few	TGTGCCAGCAGCCAAGAGGGAGGAGTTACGGGGCATGGCTACACCTTC	CASSQEGGVTGHGYTF
TRBD1	TRBV7-9	15	TRBJ2-1	few	TGTGCCAGCGACGAAAGGGGGACAGTCAACAATGAGCAGTTCTTC	CASDERGTVNNEQFF
NA	TRBV27	14	TRBJ2-7	many	TGTGCCAGCAGTCCCTTTCGAGCAGCCTACGAGCAGTACTTC	CASSPFRAAYEQYF
NA	TRBV15	14	TRBJ2-2	NA	TGTGCCACCAGCAGGGCGGGTGGCACCGGGGAGCTGTTTTTT	CATSRAGGTGELFF
TRBD2	TRBV5-1	18	TRBJ2-3	NA	TGCGCCAGCAGCTTGGCCCGTGGCGGGGGGGCTAGCACAGATACGCAGTATTTT	CASSLARGGGASTDTQYF
NA	TRBV4-3	16	TRBJ1-4	few	TGCGCCAGCAGCCAAGTGGGGAGGCTGGAGAATGAAAAACTGTTTTTT	CASSQVGRLENEKLFF
NA	TRBV5-1	15	TRBJ2-7	NA	TGCGCCAGCAGCTTGGAGATTGGCTATACCTACGAGCAGTACTTC	CASSLEIGYTYEQYF
NA	TRBV7-8	16	TRBJ2-1	NA	TGTGCCAGCAGCTTAGCTTACCCAGGGTCCTACAATGAGCAGTTCTTC	CASSLAYPGSYNEQFF
NA	TRBV7-2	14	TRBJ2-7	once	TGTGCCAGCAGCTTTGGGGGGTCAAAGTACGAGCAGTACTTC	CASSFGGSKYEQYF
NA	TRBV20-1	11	TRBJ1-1	few	TGCAGTGCTAGGGAAGGGTCGTTCCCTTTCTTT	CSAREGSFPFF
TRBD1	TRBV5-1	16	TRBJ2-7	few	TGCGCCAGCAGGCAGACACAGGGACAGCGAAACTACGAGCAGTACTTC	CASRQTQGQRNYEQYF
NA	TRBV9	14	TRBJ2-2	NA	TGTGCCAGCAGCGTAGGCCGATACACCGGGGAGCTGTTTTTT	CASSVGRYTGELFF
TRBD1	TRBV4-1	16	TRBJ1-6	NA	TGCGCCAGCAGTCAAAGGACCGGGACAGGGAATTCACCCCTCCACTTT	CASSQRTGTGNSPLHF
NA	TRBV4-3	14	TRBJ1-1	NA	TGCGCCAGCAGCCAAGACGTAGGGAACACTGAAGCTTTCTTT	CASSQDVGNTEAFF
NA	TRBV27	15	TRBJ1-4	many	TGTGCCAGCAGCCCCGGGACCCCATGGAAAGAAAAACTGTTTTTT	CASSPGTPWKEKLFF
NA	TRBV7-3	14	TRBJ2-6	few	TGTGCCAGCCGGGGGAGCTCTGGGGCCAACGTCCTGACTTTC	CASRGSSGANVLTF
NA	TRBV29-1	14	TRBJ2-3	few	TGCAGCGCAGTTCGGGGGTTACGCACAGATACGCAGTATTTT	CSAVRGLRTDTQYF
NA	TRBV5-1	18	TRBJ1-1	few	TGCGCCAGCAGCTTGGCAGGGACGGGGTCCTTCATGAACACTGAAGCTTTCTTT	CASSLAGTGSFMNTEAFF
TRBD1	TRBV7-9	17	TRBJ2-1	NA	TGTGCCAGCAGTCGTGGCCGGACGACAGGGAACTACAATGAGCAGTTCTTC	CASSRGRTTGNYNEQFF
NA	TRBV7-2	14	TRBJ2-5	many	TGTGCCAGCAGCTTTCGGCGGGGCGGGGAGACCCAGTACTTC	CASSFRRGGETQYF
TRBD2	TRBV5-1	17	TRBJ2-3	NA	TGCGCCAGCAGCCTACCCCCCTTGGGCGGGGGTGCAGATACGCAGTATTTT	CASSLPPLGGGADTQYF
NA	TRBV6-2/TRBV6-3	16	TRBJ2-5	few	TGTGCCAGCAGCACTAGAGGCACCGGGAGACAAGAGACCCAGTACTTC	CASSTRGTGRQETQYF
TRBD1	TRBV7-8	16	TRBJ1-5	NA	TGTGCCAGCAGCTTACAGGACAGGGGGAGTCGACAGCCCCAGCATTTT	CASSLQDRGSRQPQHF
NA	TRBV12-3/TRBV12-4	14	TRBJ1-1	few	TGTGCCAGCAGTTTATCTGACGATAACACTGAAGCTTTCTTT	CASSLSDDNTEAFF
NA	TRBV10-3	13	TRBJ2-5	few	TGTGCCATCAGTGTCGAGGGTGTTGAGACCCAGTACTTC	CAISVEGVETQYF
NA	TRBV11-2	12	TRBJ1-2	NA	TGTGCCAGCAGCTTACAGCCCTATGGCTACACCTTC	CASSLQPYGYTF
NA	TRBV7-8	14	TRBJ1-6	NA	TGTGCCAGCAGCTTGCCCCTTGGGGATTCACCCCTCCACTTT	CASSLPLGDSPLHF
NA	TRBV3-1	13	TRBJ1-3	few	TGTGCCAGCAGCCAAGCTGATGGAAACACCATATATTTT	CASSQADGNTIYF
NA	TRBV5-1	13	TRBJ2-5	few	TGCGCCAGCAATGGACAGATCCAAGAGACCCAGTACTTC	CASNGQIQETQYF
NA	TRBV6-2/TRBV6-3	13	TRBJ1-2	few	TGTGCCAGCAGAAACCCCACGACCTATGGCTACACCTTC	CASRNPTTYGYTF
NA	TRBV20-1	14	TRBJ1-3	NA	TGCAGTGCTAGAGGGGTGTCCTCTGGAACCACCATATATTTT	CSARGVSSGTTIYF
NA	TRBV4-3	18	TRBJ2-6	few	TGCGCCAGCAGTACCATCGCGGGCTACCACTCTGGGGCCAACGTCCTGACTTTC	CASSTIAGYHSGANVLTF
NA	TRBV7-9	15	TRBJ1-5	NA	TGTGCCAGCAGCCGTTGGAAGAGGCTAAATCAGCCCCAGCATTTT	CASSRWKRLNQPQHF